This TCR beta chain was identified in a study of metastatic and nonmetastatic thyroid tumors. Study overall: From malignant and benign thyroid patients, repertoires in blood and in tumor or nodule tissue were compared. The study, taken as a whole, reports: Malignant thyroid tumors reportedly had TCR beta diversity that was significantly higher than in benign nodules, in blood and tumor.

Each patient went into thyroid surgery without having received any treatment. In the source study's methods: It was from CDR3 differences across clinicopathological groups that a distant-metastasis classifier for papillary thyroid cancer was built. TCRdb re-clonotyped the PCR reads via MiXCR. TCRdb, rather than the study authors, made the V and J calls. The table includes 30,000 to 50,000 clones, about 19% detected once. This CDR3 spans 14 amino acids. Trimming cost V 6 bases and J 8 bases, with 14 bases left between them. Germline V gives CDR1 MNHEY, CDR2 SMNVEV (reference sequence). Many counts were recorded for this clone. Antigen unknown.

The J gene is TRBJ1-6, the V gene TRBV27; no reliable D call. Sequencing was performed on tumor tissue. This sequence was found in a female donor with papillary thyroid cancer or a benign thyroid nodule (not recorded which). Some clones in this sample may be carry-over from other donors' samples. The CDR3 DNA sequence: TGTGCCAGCAGCACTACCACGACTTATTCACCCCTCCACTTT. It codes for CASSTTTTYSPLHF.